A single sample is the source of the 30 T cell receptor beta chains below, sequenced in a study of human T cells and chemical hapten exposure. TCRdb analysed the 5' RACE reads with MiXCR anew, one entry per CDR3 protein. The sample includes tens of thousands of distinct CDR3 sequences, approximately 15% of them seen just once. Researchers extracted total RNA from unfractionated whole blood. These receptors were taken from a female donor in good health.

This clonotype was seen a few times. This chain links TRBV29-1 with TRBJ1-2, with a weak D call TRBD1 (6 bases). The CDR3 sequence is 12 residues long. Germline-derived CDR1 and CDR2 are SQVTM and ANQGSEA. Trimming shortened V by 7 bases and J by 4 bases, and 13 bases separated the two germline ends. CDR3 amino acids: CSASGQLYGYTF. CDR3 DNA: TGCAGCGCATCAGGACAGCTCTATGGCTACACCTTC.

This clonotype was counted only a few times. The CDR3 nucleotides are TGCAGTGCTAGAGATCCGACAGCAACTAATGAAAAACTGTTTTTT. Protein sequence: CSARDPTATNEKLFF. The rearrangement joins TRBV20-1 to TRBJ1-4; a weak D match, TRBD1 (5 bases). This CDR3 spans 15 amino acids. Trimming cost V 0 bases and J 0 bases, with 8 bases left between them. Per the germline V gene, CDR1 is DFQATT and CDR2 is SNEGSKA (reference sequence).

In this sample, this clonotype turned up a few times. The J gene is TRBJ1-1, the V gene TRBV20-1, with D possibly being TRBD1 (5 bases). Trimming left V 0 bases short and J 8 bases short, with 19 bases between. CDR3 length: 15 amino acids. In germline, CDR1 is DFQATT, CDR2 SNEGSKA (reference sequence). CDR3 sequence (DNA): TGCAGTGCTAGAGACGACAGTCGGGTTTACGCGGAAGCTTTCTTT. Its protein is CSARDDSRVYAEAFF.

This clonotype came up a few times. The chain's CDR3 is CASSGLHPQGYTGELFF. In DNA, the CDR3 is TGTGCCAGCAGCGGGCTACACCCTCAGGGTTACACCGGGGAGCTGTTTTTT. The chain couples TRBV9 to TRBJ2-2; tentatively, D is TRBD1 (5 bases). The CDR3 is 17 residues long. CDR1 is SGDLS, CDR2 YYNGEE, per germline. V lost 3 bases and J 3 bases, leaving 18 bases between the germline ends.

This clonotype was detected only a few times. The V gene is TRBV2, the J gene TRBJ2-7; D ambiguous. The germline V gene has CDR1 SNHLY and CDR2 FYNNEI. The CDR3 has 11 amino acids. V lost 2 bases, J lost 7 bases, and 6 bases lay in between. The CDR3 is CASSEQVEQYF. The CDR3 nucleotides are TGTGCCAGCAGTGAACAGGTTGAGCAGTACTTC.

This clonotype turned up a few times. This sequence joins TRBV28 and TRBJ1-3; tentatively, D is TRBD1 (5 bases). The germline V and J ends were trimmed by 3 bases and 13 bases, with 22 bases remaining between them. Germline-derived CDR1 and CDR2 are MDHEN and SYDVKM. This CDR3 is built from 15 residues. The CDR3 DNA reads TGTGCCAGCAGTTTTCTGGGGGGGGATCTGGAAGAGATATATTTT. The encoded protein is CASSFLGGDLEEIYF.

The chain combines TRBV2 with TRBJ1-6; no clear D. Germline CDR1 is SNHLY and CDR2 is FYNNEI. The CDR3 sequence is 14 residues long. Trimming left V 3 bases short and J 10 bases short, with 13 bases between. The CDR3 DNA sequence: TGTGCCAGCAGTGATGAAGTAAAGGGCTCACCCCTCCACTTT. Protein sequence: CASSDEVKGSPLHF.

The table lists this clonotype with a few counts. The chain has TRBV15 and TRBJ2-5, with D maybe TRBD1 (6 bases). V shed 5 bases and J shed 5 bases, with 9 bases lying between them. Germline loops: CDR1 LNHNV, CDR2 YYDKDF (reference sequence). CDR3 length: 12 residues. The CDR3 bases are TGTGCCACCAGCTACGACAGGGAGACCCAGTACTTC. It codes for CATSYDRETQYF.

The chain is built from TRBV7-2 and TRBJ2-5, with 13 bases that match TRBD2. J lost 4 bases, V lost 5 bases, and 13 bases had no gene match. The germline V gene has CDR1 SGHTA and CDR2 FQGNSA. The CDR3 has 18 amino acids. The CDR3 loop is CASSAPPGTSGMIETQYF. The CDR3 DNA sequence: TGTGCCAGCAGCGCTCCCCCCGGGACTAGCGGGATGATAGAGACCCAGTACTTC.

This clonotype was counted only a few times. V is TRBV12-3 or TRBV12-4 and J is TRBJ2-5; TRBD1 aligns across 10 bases. This CDR3 region has 15 residues. Losses at the gene ends were 3 bases for V and 5 bases for J; bases not matched to a gene: 6. CDR3 loop: CASSFVTGGGETQYF. The CDR3 nucleotides read TGTGCCAGCAGTTTCGTGACAGGGGGCGGTGAGACCCAGTACTTC.

This clonotype was found a few times. The CDR3 DNA sequence: TGTGCCAGCAGCTTGAGGGCTACTAACTATGGCTACACCTTC. Encoded protein: CASSLRATNYGYTF. J is TRBJ1-2 and V is TRBV5-4; D not certain. This CDR3 region has 14 residues. V was pared by 1 base and J by 0 bases, with 7 bases between. Germline CDR1 SGHNT, CDR2 YYREEE (reference sequence).

The chain combines TRBV20-1 with TRBJ1-1; D gene ambiguous. This CDR3 has 13 residues. The germline gives CDR1 DFQATT, CDR2 SNEGSKA (reference sequence). The V and J ends lost 1 base and 0 bases respectively, with 6 bases between them. The DNA for the CDR3 is TGCAGTGCTAGAGTCGCCGTGAACACTGAAGCTTTCTTT. Its translation is CSARVAVNTEAFF.

This clonotype was seen only a few times. The chain is built from TRBV12-5 and TRBJ2-5, with TRBD2 matching over 8 bases. V lost 5 bases to trimming and J lost 4 bases; unmatched junction nucleotides: 6. Germline V gene data show CDR1 as LGHNT and CDR2 as FRNRAP. The CDR3 has 14 residues. CDR3 region: CASGPRAGVETQYF. The CDR3 DNA follows: TGTGCTAGTGGTCCGAGAGCGGGAGTAGAGACCCAGTACTTC.

The sample holds many counts of this clonotype. The V gene is TRBV29-1, the J gene TRBJ2-7; D possibly corresponds to TRBD1 (6 bases). This CDR3 comprises 13 residues. Germline loops: CDR1 SQVTM, CDR2 ANQGSEA. V was pared by 0 bases and J by 9 bases, with 15 bases between. The CDR3 here is CSVEEDPDRRQYF. Here the CDR3 DNA reads TGCAGCGTTGAAGAGGACCCGGACAGAAGGCAGTACTTC.

This sequence joins TRBV6-2 or TRBV6-3 and TRBJ1-5, with 7 positions matching TRBD1. This CDR3 contains 15 residues. J was trimmed by 4 bases and V by 6 bases; bases with no gene match: 9. Germline V lookup: CDR1 MNHEY, CDR2 SVGEGT. CDR3 sequence: CASREGAARNQPQHF. The CDR3, as DNA: TGTGCCAGCAGGGAGGGGGCAGCGAGGAATCAGCCCCAGCATTTT.

This clonotype appeared many times. The chain combines TRBV14 with TRBJ2-3; 12 bases match TRBD2. Trimming removed 0 bases from V and 10 bases from J; junction bases left unmatched: 8. This CDR3 spans 16 amino acids. CDR1 SGHDN and CDR2 FVKESK come from the germline V gene. The CDR3 region has the DNA TGTGCCAGCAGCCAAGAGACTAGCGGGAGCTCCCAAGCGCAGTATTTT. Its protein product is CASSQETSGSSQAQYF.

This clonotype was detected only a few times. This rearrangement joins TRBV5-1 to TRBJ2-3; D perhaps matches TRBD1 (6 bases). CDR1 is SGHRS and CDR2 is YFSETQ in the germline V gene. V lost 4 bases to trimming and J lost 6 bases, with 15 bases between them. CDR3 length equals 14 residues. The CDR3 here is CASSPQPGADTQYF. The CDR3 DNA sequence: TGCGCCAGCAGCCCTCAGCCAGGGGCCGATACGCAGTATTTT.

This chain connects TRBV16 to TRBJ1-2, with a weak D call TRBD1 (5 bases). This CDR3 is 16 amino acids long. CDR1 is KGHSY and CDR2 is FQNENV in the germline V gene. V was trimmed by 0 bases and J by 4 bases, leaving 15 bases between them. The CDR3 bases are TGTGCCAGCAGCCAATCGAGGGCAGGGACTGGCTATGGCTACACCTTC. Protein: CASSQSRAGTGYGYTF. Supplemented by reference TRBV16 and TRBJ1-2, the full variable domain reads GEEVAQTPKHLVRGEGQKAKLYCAPIKGHSYVFWYQQVLKNEFKFLISFQNENVFDETGMPKERFSAKCLPNSPCSLEIQATKLEDSAVYFCASSQSRAGTGYGYTFGSGTRLTVV.

The J gene is TRBJ2-3, the V gene TRBV28; D call uncertain. CDR1 and CDR2 (germline): MDHEN, SYDVKM. V was trimmed by 7 bases and J by 11 bases, leaving 13 bases between them. The CDR3 covers 11 residues. The CDR3 loop reads CASKANWLQYF. In DNA, the CDR3 is TGTGCCAGCAAAGCTAACTGGTTGCAGTATTTT.

Only a few counts were recorded for this clonotype. The chain is built from TRBV6-5 and TRBJ2-4; D is possibly TRBD1 (6 bases). Trimming took 7 bases from V and 2 from J, leaving 12 bases between them. CDR1 and CDR2 from the germline V gene are MNHEY and SVGAGI. The CDR3 has 14 amino acids. The CDR3 DNA reads TGTGCCAGCATAAAACAGGGACCCAAAAACATTCAGTACTTC. Protein sequence: CASIKQGPKNIQYF.

This clonotype was observed many times. The V call is TRBV7-9, the J call TRBJ1-1, with a weak D call TRBD1 (5 bases). CDR3 length equals 17 residues. The V gene's germline CDR1 is SEHNR and CDR2 FQNEAQ (reference sequence). V was clipped by 2 bases and J by 4 bases, with 20 bases between them. CDR3 bases: TGTGCCAGCAGCTTATCGGTGAGGTCGGGGGGTAGCACTGAAGCTTTCTTT. Amino acids: CASSLSVRSGGSTEAFF.

This clonotype was seen only a few times. The V call is TRBV13, the J call TRBJ2-3; possible D gene TRBD1, 5 bases. The CDR3 has 13 amino acids. V lost 2 bases and J 5 bases, leaving 8 bases between the germline ends. The germline gives CDR1 PRHDT, CDR2 FYEKMQ (reference sequence). The CDR3 DNA is TGTGCCAGCAGCTTAAAAAGGGGAGATACGCAGTATTTT. Amino acid sequence: CASSLKRGDTQYF.

V gene TRBV11-2 combines with J gene TRBJ2-3; TRBD1 matches 7 bases. CDR3 length equals 16 residues. Per the germline V gene, CDR1 is SGHAT and CDR2 is FQNNGV. V trimming: 5 bases; J trimming: 5 bases; junction bases outside the gene matches: 13. The CDR3 bases are TGTGCCAGCAGCCTCCTGACAGGGAGACCACAAGATACGCAGTATTTT. This gives the protein CASSLLTGRPQDTQYF.

This clonotype has more than one count but fewer than ten. This sequence joins TRBV6-1 and TRBJ2-3, with no clear D. The V gene's germline CDR1 is MNHNS and CDR2 SASEGT. This CDR3 has 13 residues. Trimming took 3 bases from V and 3 from J, leaving 7 bases between them. The CDR3 loop reads CASSEVRTDTQYF. CDR3 DNA: TGTGCCAGCAGTGAGGTACGGACAGATACGCAGTATTTT.

This clonotype turned up a few times. The V gene is TRBV24-1, the J gene TRBJ2-7, with D possibly matching TRBD1 (6 bases). The CDR3 runs 13 residues. Germline V gene data show CDR1 as KGHDR and CDR2 as SFDVKD. Trimming took 7 bases from V and 0 from J, leaving 9 bases between them. The CDR3 spells CATSLGASYEQYF. The DNA of the CDR3 is TGTGCCACCAGCTTGGGGGCCTCCTACGAGCAGTACTTC.

The chain has TRBV29-1 and TRBJ2-7, with TRBD1 matching 9 bases. The CDR3 sequence is 15 residues long. Trimming at V came to 3 bases and at J to 8 bases, leaving 14 bases not matched to a gene. Germline assignment: CDR1 SQVTM and CDR2 ANQGSEA. The CDR3 here is CSVEKSRDRVGQQYF. The DNA for the CDR3 is TGCAGCGTTGAGAAGTCCCGGGACAGGGTAGGCCAGCAGTACTTC.

The chain carries TRBV29-1 and TRBJ2-1; 8 bases are a match to TRBD1. This CDR3 is built from 14 residues. Germline-derived CDR1 and CDR2 are SQVTM and ANQGSEA. After removal of 4 bases from V and 7 bases from J, the junction contained 9 bases not matched to a gene. The CDR3 sequence is CSVGGAGGRNEQFF. The DNA for the CDR3 is TGCAGCGTTGGAGGTGCAGGGGGCCGAAATGAGCAGTTCTTC.

The chain is built from TRBV5-6 and TRBJ2-3; D is uncertain. Germline V gene lookup returns CDR1 SGHDT and CDR2 YYEEEE. The CDR3 consists of 14 residues. V shed 0 bases and J shed 6 bases, with 11 bases lying between them. As DNA, the CDR3 is TGTGCCAGCAGCTTGGGAGTCTCTGCTGATACGCAGTATTTT. Amino acids: CASSLGVSADTQYF. Variable domain in full (rest from reference TRBV5-6 and TRBJ2-3): DAGVTQSPTHLIKTRGQQVTLRCSPKSGHDTVSWYQQALGQGPQFIFQYYEEEERQRGNFPDRFSGHQFPNYSSELNVNALLLGDSALYLCASSLGVSADTQYFGPGTRLTVL.

This clonotype was seen only a few times. The V call is TRBV24-1, the J call TRBJ2-2; tentatively, D is TRBD1 (6 bases). The CDR3 is made up of 15 amino acids. Germline V gives CDR1 KGHDR, CDR2 SFDVKD. Deletions cut 5 bases from V and 3 bases from J, with 12 bases between. As DNA, the CDR3 is TGTGCCACCAGTGGTCGCAGGGGTGACACCGGGGAGCTGTTTTTT. Its protein is CATSGRRGDTGELFF.

This chain joins TRBV11-2 and TRBJ2-3; weak D call: TRBD2 (5 bases). The CDR3 totals 17 residues. V gave up 3 bases and J gave up 0 bases, with 16 bases separating them. From germline, CDR1 is SGHAT and CDR2 FQNNGV. CDR3 sequence: CASSLLPGGASTDTQYF. DNA of the CDR3: TGTGCCAGCAGCTTGCTTCCAGGAGGAGCTAGCACAGATACGCAGTATTTT.